The 10 T cell receptor beta chains below all came from one sample that was sequenced in a study of blood T cell repertoires in COVID-19. TCRdb keeps only in-frame clones here, not all; method: immunoSEQ multiplex PCR. The sample consists of about 270,000 clones, approximately 85% of them appearing once. Sequencing was performed on PBMCs or T cells enriched from blood (not recorded which). The receptor set was obtained from a woman aged 25-40 years who had recovered from COVID-19.

The V and J genes are TRBV15 and TRBJ1-2; 12 positions match TRBD1. Germline lookup yields CDR1 LNHNV and CDR2 YYDKDF (reference sequence). The CDR3 length is 18 residues. Germline trimming cut 3 bases from V and 4 bases from J; bases unmatched to any gene: 12. The CDR3 coding sequence is TGTGCCACCAGCAGTGGTGGGATACCGGGACAGGGGGCCTATGGCTACACCTTC. This encodes CATSSGGIPGQGAYGYTF.

The CDR3 here is CASSQPGQGYEQYF. The CDR3 DNA reads as TGTGCCAGCAGCCAGCCGGGACAGGGATACGAGCAGTACTTC. This chain connects TRBV14 to TRBJ2-7; 9 bases align to TRBD1. V lost 3 bases and J lost 4; bases outside the gene matches: 4. The germline V gene has CDR1 SGHDN and CDR2 FVKESK. The CDR3 length is 14 residues.

The V call is TRBV6-1, the J call TRBJ1-2; a possible D gene is TRBD1 (5 bases). Trimming pared 0 bases from V and 6 bases from J, leaving 17 bases between. There are 16 residues in the CDR3. Germline loops: CDR1 MNHNS, CDR2 SASEGT. In DNA form, the CDR3 reads TGTGCCAGCAGTGAAGCCCCCGGCAGGGTGTCGGATGGCTACACCTTC. It specifies CASSEAPGRVSDGYTF.

In this sample, this clone turned up once. CDR3 DNA: TGTGCCAGCAGCTTTTCAGGGGGTCCCAAAAACATTCAGTACTTC. It is translated as CASSFSGGPKNIQYF. This chain links TRBV11-3 with TRBJ2-4; 7 bases fit TRBD1. The CDR3 has 15 amino acids. CDR1 SGHNT and CDR2 YENEEA come from the germline V gene. The V segment lost 3 bases and the J segment 2 bases; nucleotides outside the gene matches: 4.

This chain uses TRBV9 with TRBJ2-3, with D possibly matching TRBD1 (5 bases). There are 14 residues in the CDR3. Germline V gives CDR1 SGDLS, CDR2 YYNGEE. Trimming took off 4 bases at V and 5 bases at J, with 14 bases between the two ends. As DNA, the CDR3 is TGTGCCAGCAGCCCCCTGGCCCAGGGAGATACGCAGTATTTT. It specifies CASSPLAQGDTQYF.

The rearrangement links TRBV6-2 or TRBV6-3 to TRBJ1-1; the D gene is possibly TRBD1 (6 bases). This CDR3 spans 15 amino acids. V lost 0 bases, J lost 5 bases, and 13 bases lay in between. In germline, CDR1 is MNHEY, CDR2 SVGEGT. The DNA of the CDR3 is TGTGCCAGCAGTTACTCGGGGGGGCGAGGGACTGAAGCTTTCTTT. This translates into CASSYSGGRGTEAFF.

The CDR3 is CASSPLAGNSNQPQHF. CDR3 nucleotides: TGTGCCAGCTCACCACTTGCAGGGAACAGCAATCAGCCCCAGCATTTT. This chain joins TRBV18 and TRBJ1-5, with a weak D call TRBD1 (5 bases). Germline CDR1 reads KGHSH; CDR2 reads LQKENI. The CDR3 extends over 16 amino acids. V was clipped by 1 base and J by 1 base, with 11 bases between them.

This clone appeared a few times. Additional DNA sequences in this sample encode the identical CDR3. The V and J genes are TRBV11-3 and TRBJ1-1; D is uncertain. V was clipped by 1 base and J by 1 base, with 4 bases between them. Germline loops: CDR1 SGHNT, CDR2 YENEEA. The CDR3 loop spans 13 amino acids. CDR3 residues: CASSLGRNTEAFF. CDR3 DNA: TGTGCCAGCAGCTTAGGGAGGAACACTGAAGCTTTCTTT.

The chain employs TRBV2 and TRBJ2-7, with 8 nucleotides matching TRBD2. Germline V CDR1 and CDR2: SNHLY, FYNNEI. The CDR3 sequence is 14 residues long. Trimming took 6 bases from V and 9 from J; bases not matched to a gene: 13. DNA for the CDR3: TGTGCCAGCAGGGTTCTGCGGGAGGCATGGGTGCAGTACTTC. It codes for CASRVLREAWVQYF.

The chain joins TRBV27 to TRBJ2-3; D possibly corresponds to TRBD1 (6 bases). Trimming stripped 7 bases from V and 6 bases from J, with 23 bases between. CDR1 MNHEY and CDR2 SMNVEV come from the germline V gene (reference sequence). This CDR3 region has 16 residues. CDR3 sequence reads: CASIPVRGRASDTQYF. The DNA of the CDR3 is TGTGCCAGCATTCCCGTCAGGGGACGGGCATCGGATACGCAGTATTTT.